This T cell receptor beta chain was captured by sequencing in a study of PD-1 blockade in classical Hodgkin lymphoma. The method was immunoSEQ multiplex PCR; TCRdb's version includes in-frame clones alone and lacks a portion of them. The table lists around 17,000 clones, over 70% of them singletons. The V gene's germline CDR1 is SGDLS and CDR2 YYNGEE. Trimming pared 6 bases from V and 4 bases from J, leaving 23 bases between. The CDR3 loop spans 17 amino acids. Time point described: cycle 4 day 1 (C4D1), after less than 7 weeks of nivolumab. In every patient, relapse followed autologous stem cell transplantation, while exposure to brentuximab vedotin differed. It was by magnetic negative selection that CD4+ T cells were purified from thawed PBMCs. The study recorded best responses of complete response, partial response or progressive disease. As regards this clone: No antigen is known for it.

Regarding the study as a whole: Before treatment, complete responders showed about the same diversity as newly diagnosed patients.

This clonotype originated in a human donor with classical Hodgkin lymphoma. The sample was CD4+ T cells from blood, taken before the fourth cycle of nivolumab. The chain has TRBV9 and TRBJ2-1; D tentatively reads TRBD1 or TRBD2 (5 bases each). The CDR3, as DNA: TGTGCCAGCACCGCATCCGGTGGTGGGGCGGGTTACAATGAGCAGTTCTTC. Protein product: CASTASGGGAGYNEQFF.